The rows below give T cell receptor beta chains drawn from one sample of a study of shared clonotypes between healthy human individuals. Generated by immunoSEQ multiplex PCR, the TCRdb table keeps only in-frame clones and is missing some. The sample consists of over a million clones, approximately 78% of them appearing once. The specimen was memory CD4+ T cells from PBMCs. The source of these receptors is a man younger than 35 in good health. Some clones in this sample may be carry-over from other donors' samples. The CDR3 runs from the conserved cysteine through the conserved F or W. D genes are given only for firm matches. Size values are once, few and many counts, or a class for expanded clones, and some rows have none.

d_gene,v_gene,j_gene,abundance,CDR3nt,CDR3aa
TRBD1,TRBV19,TRBJ1-2,.,TGTGCCAGTAGTATCAGGGACAGGCTCTATGGCTACACCTTC,CASSIRDRLYGYTF
TRBD1,TRBV9,TRBJ1-3,.,TGTGCCAGCAGCGACAGACAGGGAGTATCTGGAAACACCATATATTTT,CASSDRQGVSGNTIYF
.,TRBV28,TRBJ2-3,.,TGTGCCAGCAGTTCCCGAACGGGTTTCACAGATACGCAGTATTTT,CASSSRTGFTDTQYF
.,TRBV28,TRBJ1-5,.,TGTGCCAGCAGTTTAATGGGGGCAGGGGACCGGCCCCAGCATTTT,CASSLMGAGDRPQHF
.,TRBV5-6,TRBJ2-7,.,TGTGCCAGCAGCTCGCCATACAGACAGTCCTACGAGCAGTACTTC,CASSSPYRQSYEQYF
TRBD1,TRBV7-8,TRBJ1-5,.,TGTGCCAGCAGCTTAGCTGAGGGACAGCCCCAACATTTT,CASSLAEGQPQHF
.,TRBV30,TRBJ1-5,.,TGTGCCTGGAGTGCGACAGCTAGGAATCAGCCCCAGCATTTT,CAWSATARNQPQHF
TRBD1,TRBV11-2,TRBJ2-1,many,TGTGCCAGCAGCCCGGGGACAGCAACTTACAATGAGCAGTTCTTC,CASSPGTATYNEQFF
.,TRBV30,TRBJ1-1,.,TGTGCCTGGACCATTTACACTGAAGCTTTCTTT,CAWTIYTEAFF
.,TRBV19,TRBJ2-1,.,TGTGCCAGTAGTATAGACGGGACGACCTACAATGAGCAGTTCTTC,CASSIDGTTYNEQFF
TRBD1,TRBV2,TRBJ1-2,.,TGTGCCAGCAGTGTTCCGCAGGGGGCTAGTGGCTACACCTTC,CASSVPQGASGYTF
TRBD1,TRBV6-1,TRBJ1-3,.,TGTGCCAGCAGTGAGGACAGGGGCTCTGGAAACACCATATATTTT,CASSEDRGSGNTIYF
.,TRBV7-3,TRBJ2-1,few,TGTGCCAGCAGCTTAAATTCGGTTGTCAATGAGCAGTTCTTC,CASSLNSVVNEQFF
.,TRBV6-4,TRBJ2-4,.,TGTGCCAGCAGTGACCACAGGCCTCACTCGGCCAAAAACATTCAGTACTTC,CASSDHRPHSAKNIQYF
TRBD1,TRBV5-1,TRBJ2-2,many,TGCGCCAGACAGACAGGGGTTTGGACCGGGGAGCTGTTTTTT,CARQTGVWTGELFF
.,TRBV5-1,TRBJ2-5,once,TGCGCCAGCAGCCCCGGCGGGGCCGAAGAGACCCAGTACTTC,CASSPGGAEETQYF
TRBD2,TRBV4-1,TRBJ2-1,.,TGCGCCAGCAGCCCGGCTAGCGGGAGGAAGACCCACAATGAGCAGTTCTTC,CASSPASGRKTHNEQFF
TRBD1,TRBV5-1,TRBJ1-2,few,TGCGCCAGCAGCTCGGGACAGGGGAACTATGGCTACACCTTC,CASSSGQGNYGYTF
.,TRBV5-1,TRBJ2-1,.,TGCGCCAGCAGCTTGGAGGTAGGGTCCTACAATGAGCAGTTCTTC,CASSLEVGSYNEQFF
.,TRBV13,TRBJ1-1,.,TGTGCCAGCAGCCCTCTCGACAGGTTGAACACTGAAGCTTTCTTT,CASSPLDRLNTEAFF
.,TRBV30,TRBJ2-3,.,TGTGCCTGGAGTGTAGTGGGCGCAGATACGCAGTATTTT,CAWSVVGADTQYF
TRBD2,TRBV5-4,TRBJ2-2,.,TGTGCCAGCAGCCCAGGACTAGCGGGAGGCCGGAGGGGCGGGGAGCTGTTTTTT,CASSPGLAGGRRGGELFF
.,TRBV9,TRBJ2-1,.,TGTGCCAGCAGTCAAGGTTGGGGGGGCTTCCTCAATGAGCAGTTCTTC,CASSQGWGGFLNEQFF
TRBD2,TRBV28,TRBJ2-7,.,TGTGCCAGCAATCGGCTGGCTAGCGGGTACGAGCAGTACTTC,CASNRLASGYEQYF
TRBD1,TRBV5-1,TRBJ1-1,.,TGCGCCAGCAGCTTATCTAGACAGGGCAGGCGCACTGAAGCTTTCTTT,CASSLSRQGRRTEAFF
TRBD2,TRBV27,TRBJ2-7,.,TGTGCCAGCAGTGCCCCTGCTAGCGGGGGGTACGAGCAGTACTTC,CASSAPASGGYEQYF
TRBD2,TRBV6-1,TRBJ2-5,.,TGTGCCAGCAGTGAATTGCGGGAGGTTCAAGAGACCCAGTACTTC,CASSELREVQETQYF
TRBD2,TRBV18,TRBJ2-1,.,TGTGCCAGCTCACCGGCTAGCGGTGAGCAGTTCTTC,CASSPASGEQFF
TRBD2,TRBV2,TRBJ2-7,.,TGTGCCAGCAGTGAGAGGCCTAGCGGGATTTACGAGCAGTACTTC,CASSERPSGIYEQYF
.,TRBV27,TRBJ1-1,.,TGTGCCAGCAAGGTCAGGGCCACGGGGAACACTGAAGCTTTCTTT,CASKVRATGNTEAFF
.,TRBV18,TRBJ1-5,.,TGTGCCAGCTCACCATTACACGCAAATAGCAATCAGCCCCAGCATTTT,CASSPLHANSNQPQHF
.,TRBV20-1,TRBJ2-5,.,TGCAGTGCTAGACTCGGGGAGACCCAGTACTTC,CSARLGETQYF
TRBD1,TRBV19,TRBJ2-2,.,TGTGCCAGTAAGGAGACAGGGGGTATTATCGGGGAGCTGTTTTTT,CASKETGGIIGELFF
.,TRBV28,TRBJ2-1,.,TGTGCCAGCAGTGGGGGCAGGAGGGGAAATGAGCAGTTCTTC,CASSGGRRGNEQFF
.,TRBV28,TRBJ2-1,.,TGTGCCAGCAGTCAGACCCACAATGAGCAGTTCTTC,CASSQTHNEQFF
.,TRBV21-1,TRBJ1-1,few,TGTGCCAGCAGCAAAGGGCCGCAGGGCTTCTTT,CASSKGPQGFF
TRBD1,TRBV6-5,TRBJ2-3,.,TGTGCCAGCAGTTTGGGACAGGGACCAGATACGCAGTATTTT,CASSLGQGPDTQYF
TRBD2,TRBV7-2,TRBJ2-1,.,TGTGCCAGCAGCCTCACATCGACTAGCAACAATGAGCAGTTCTTC,CASSLTSTSNNEQFF